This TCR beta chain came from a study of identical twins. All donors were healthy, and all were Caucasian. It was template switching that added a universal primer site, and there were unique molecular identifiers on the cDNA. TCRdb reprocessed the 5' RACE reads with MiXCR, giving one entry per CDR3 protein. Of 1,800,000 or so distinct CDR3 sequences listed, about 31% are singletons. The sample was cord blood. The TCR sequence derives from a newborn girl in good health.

The CDR3 reads CASSVTGVPNTGELFF. DNA of the CDR3: TGCGCCAGCAGCGTGACAGGGGTCCCGAACACCGGGGAGCTGTTTTTT. The chain recombines TRBV5-1 with TRBJ2-2; TRBD1 agrees at 8 bases. This CDR3 has 16 residues. The V gene end was trimmed by 4 bases and the J gene end by 0 bases; junction bases not matched to a gene: 5. Germline V gene data show CDR1 as SGHRS and CDR2 as YFSETQ. The full variable domain, completed using reference TRBV5-1 and TRBJ2-2, is KAGVTQTPRYLIKTRGQQVTLSCSPISGHRSVSWYQQTPGQGLQFLFEYFSETQRNKGNFPGRFSGRQFSNSRSEMNVSTLELGDSALYLCASSVTGVPNTGELFFGEGSRLTVL.